This passage covers 26 T cell receptor beta chains from one sample sequenced in a study of spatial heterogeneity in lung cancer. Study-wide results and limits: Counts of expanded intratumoral alpha and beta TCRs tracked tumor mutation counts.

No antigen is known for these receptors. TCRdb independently ran MiXCR on the 5' RACE reads; one entry per CDR3 protein. Of 4,000 to 5,500 distinct CDR3 sequences listed, around an eighth are singletons. The time point: sample taken at primary tumor resection. The sequencing used lung tumor tissue, collected at surgery. The receptors originated from a male donor with early-stage non-small cell lung cancer.

There are many counts of this clonotype. For a library built for alpha chains, this beta chain is a stray read; little rests on its size. The CDR3 DNA is TGTGCCAGCAGCCCAGGGCGGGGGGCCACCTACGAGCAGTACTTC. This translates into CASSPGRGATYEQYF. The J gene is TRBJ2-7, the V gene TRBV7-2, with 8 positions matching TRBD2. Trimming took 5 bases from V and 2 from J; bases not matched to a gene: 8. Germline V gene lookup returns CDR1 SGHTA and CDR2 FQGNSA. The CDR3 sequence is 15 residues long.

This clonotype is medium-sized within its sample. A library prepared for alpha chains yielded this beta chain as an off-target read; its size is of little meaning. The chain combines TRBV10-3 with TRBJ1-5, with D uncertain. Germline CDR1 is ENHRY and CDR2 is SYGVKD. The CDR3 has 18 amino acids. The ends were cut back, 0 bases at V and 3 bases at J, with 18 bases in the middle. The CDR3 region is CAISESSSSKGYNQPQHF. The CDR3 coding sequence is TGTGCCATCAGTGAGTCCTCCTCGTCAAAAGGGTACAATCAGCCCCAGCATTTT.

This clonotype was seen ten or more times. This beta chain came through as a stray read in a library set up for alpha chains, and its size says little. The chain couples TRBV28 to TRBJ2-7, with D perhaps TRBD2 (7 bases). The CDR3 spans 15 residues. Germline V CDR1 and CDR2: MDHEN, SYDVKM. V gave up 8 bases and J gave up 0 bases, with 17 bases separating them. Here the CDR3 reads CASAPGGSLSYEQYF. In DNA form, the CDR3 reads TGTGCCAGCGCACCGGGGGGCTCCCTCTCCTACGAGCAGTACTTC.

For this clonotype: The size of this beta chain means little, since it is a stray read in a library made for alpha chains. The chain is built from TRBV4-1 and TRBJ2-1, with 7 bases lining up with TRBD2. This CDR3 is built from 15 residues. In germline, CDR1 is MGHRA, CDR2 YSYEKL. V lost 8 bases to trimming and J lost 2 bases; unmatched junction nucleotides: 9. The CDR3 bases are TGCGCCAGCGAAACGCGGGAGTCCCCCTACAATGAGCAGTTCTTC. This encodes CASETRESPYNEQFF.

For this clonotype: The library was prepared for alpha chains; this beta chain is a stray read, so its frequency means little. The genes are TRBV5-1 and TRBJ2-1; D possibly matches TRBD1 or TRBD2 (6 bases each). The CDR3 length is 15 residues. The germline V gene has CDR1 SGHRS and CDR2 YFSETQ. V lost 1 base and J lost 5, with 13 bases in between. The CDR3 nucleotides are TGCGCCAGCAGCTTGACCAGGGGAGGAGACAATGAGCAGTTCTTC. Protein sequence: CASSLTRGGDNEQFF.

This clonotype was picked up one time. This beta chain is off target for a library built for alpha chains, so its abundance means little. V gene TRBV9 combines with J gene TRBJ2-2, with unresolved D. The V and J ends lost 1 base and 2 bases respectively, with 6 bases between them. The CDR3 is made up of 14 amino acids. CDR1 and CDR2 (germline): SGDLS, YYNGEE. The CDR3 protein is CASSVPSNTGELFF. CDR3 nucleotides: TGTGCCAGCAGCGTACCGAGCAACACCGGGGAGCTGTTTTTT.

This clonotype counts as medium-sized. Since the library was made to target alpha chains, this beta chain is a stray read and its abundance is not meaningful. The rearrangement joins TRBV7-2 to TRBJ2-7; TRBD2 matches at 11 bases. Per germline, CDR1 SGHTA and CDR2 FQGNSA. V lost 5 bases, J lost 9 bases, and 3 bases stayed unmatched. The CDR3 contains 12 residues. The CDR3 is CASSETSGVQYF. In nucleotides, the CDR3 is TGTGCCAGCAGCGAGACTAGCGGGGTGCAGTACTTC.

As to this clonotype: Because the library targeted alpha chains, this beta chain is an off-target read whose size means little. V usage is TRBV10-3 and J usage is TRBJ2-1, with TRBD2 matching over 13 bases. The V and J ends lost 6 bases and 5 bases, in that order; junction bases with no gene match: 1. This CDR3 comprises 14 residues. CDR1 is ENHRY and CDR2 is SYGVKD in the germline V gene. The CDR3 loop reads CAIRGLAGNNEQFF. CDR3 sequence (DNA): TGTGCCATCAGGGGACTAGCGGGGAACAATGAGCAGTTCTTC.

A word on this clonotype: This beta chain was picked up by a library intended for alpha chains and is off target, so its count carries little meaning. The J gene is TRBJ1-2, the V gene TRBV27; 7 positions agree with TRBD1. Germline V gene sequence: CDR1 MNHEY, CDR2 SMNVEV (reference sequence). This CDR3 is 13 amino acids long. Germline trimming cut 5 bases from V and 7 bases from J; bases unmatched to any gene: 7. The CDR3 nucleotides are TGTGCCAGCAGTCTAAGGGGGCTTGGTGGCTACACCTTC. Translation gives CASSLRGLGGYTF.

This clonotype is medium-sized by share. This beta chain was picked up by a library intended for alpha chains and is off target, so its count carries little meaning. J is TRBJ2-1 and V is TRBV20-1; 11 bases map to TRBD2. This CDR3 comprises 17 residues. From germline, CDR1 is DFQATT and CDR2 SNEGSKA (reference sequence). With 0 bases clipped from V and 1 base from J, the junction kept 5 bases outside the gene matches. CDR3 sequence (DNA): TGCAGTGCTAGAGACCCTAGCGGGAGGATTTCCTACAATGAGCAGTTCTTC. It codes for CSARDPSGRISYNEQFF.

This clonotype was detected ten times or more. Little can be read into the size of this beta chain, an off-target read in a library designed for alpha chains. The chain joins TRBV10-3 to TRBJ2-2, with 7 bases that match TRBD1. The length of the CDR3 is 17 residues. Per germline, CDR1 ENHRY and CDR2 SYGVKD. The V segment lost 3 bases and the J segment 3 bases; nucleotides outside the gene matches: 10. CDR3 bases: TGTGCCATCAGTGATATAAGGGACAGCGTCTACACCGGGGAGCTGTTTTTT. Translating it yields CAISDIRDSVYTGELFF.

By proportion, this clonotype is medium-sized (0.01 to 0.1%). This beta chain was picked up by a library intended for alpha chains and is off target, so its count carries little meaning. Here the CDR3 reads CSAPFRGSSYNEQFF. CDR3 nucleotide sequence: TGCAGTGCTCCATTTCGCGGGAGCTCCTACAATGAGCAGTTCTTC. V is TRBV20-1 and J is TRBJ2-1; 7 nucleotides align to TRBD2. After removal of 5 bases from V and 0 bases from J, the junction contained 7 bases not matched to a gene. The V gene's germline CDR1 is DFQATT and CDR2 SNEGSKA (reference sequence). CDR3 size: 15 residues.

By share, this clonotype counts as medium-sized. Because the library targeted alpha chains, this beta chain is an off-target read whose size means little. V gene TRBV28 combines with J gene TRBJ1-5; D uncertain. Looked up from germline, CDR1 is MDHEN and CDR2 is SYDVKM. V lost 6 bases to trimming and J lost 5 bases, with 11 bases between them. CDR3 length: 13 residues. CDR3 amino acids: CASREGEHQPQHF. The CDR3 region has the DNA TGTGCCAGCAGGGAGGGTGAGCATCAGCCCCAGCATTTT.

By sample share, this clonotype is medium-sized (0.01 to 0.1%). Found in a library prepared for alpha chains, this beta chain is an off-target read, and its abundance has little meaning. The genes are TRBV6-5 and TRBJ2-2; a weak D match, TRBD1 (6 bases). The length of the CDR3 is 13 residues. Looked up from germline, CDR1 is MNHEY and CDR2 is SVGAGI. Trimming removed 6 bases at V and 4 bases at J, with 9 bases between. The CDR3, as DNA: TGTGCCAGCAGCCGGACAGCCACCGGGGAGCTGTTTTTT. This codes for CASSRTATGELFF.

This clonotype occurred a few times. Little can be read into the size of this beta chain, an off-target read in a library designed for alpha chains. This chain uses TRBV2 with TRBJ1-5; D is ambiguous. The V gene's germline CDR1 is SNHLY and CDR2 FYNNEI. The CDR3 totals 15 residues. V lost 6 bases and J 0 bases, leaving 12 bases between the germline ends. The CDR3 DNA is TGTGCCAGCAGAGCGGACGGTTATAGCAATCAGCCCCAGCATTTT. It yields the protein CASRADGYSNQPQHF.

This clonotype has ten or more counts. This beta chain is off target for a library built for alpha chains, so its abundance means little. The chain joins TRBV12-3 or TRBV12-4 to TRBJ2-3; D remains unclear. The CDR3 spans 11 residues. The ends were cut back, 3 bases at V and 4 bases at J, with 2 bases in the middle. CDR3 protein: CASSFSDTQYF. The CDR3 DNA is TGTGCCAGCAGTTTCTCAGATACGCAGTATTTT.

This clonotype was seen repeatedly, ten times or more. A library made for alpha chains picked up this beta chain off target, so its size means little. The chain links TRBV5-4 to TRBJ2-5; D not resolved. The length of the CDR3 is 13 residues. Looked up from germline, CDR1 is SGHNT and CDR2 is YYREEE (reference sequence). V dropped 5 bases and J dropped 6 bases, with 14 bases sitting between them. The chain's CDR3 is CASSIDGTQTQYF. The CDR3 DNA is TGTGCCAGCAGTATTGATGGCACCCAGACCCAGTACTTC.

This clonotype was observed at least ten times. Within a library made for alpha chains, this beta chain is off target, and its count is uninformative. The chain is built from TRBV5-6 and TRBJ2-3; D is unclear. The V end was cut by 4 bases, the J end by 6 bases, with 6 bases between. The CDR3 spans 11 residues. Looked up from germline, CDR1 is SGHDT and CDR2 is YYEEEE. This CDR3 reads CASSKMDTQYF. In DNA, the CDR3 is TGTGCCAGCAGCAAGATGGATACGCAGTATTTT.

In this sample, this clonotype is medium-sized. The library was designed around alpha chains, so this beta chain is a stray read whose abundance carries little weight. The chain recombines TRBV12-5 with TRBJ2-5, with 8 bases lining up with TRBD1. From germline, CDR1 is LGHNT and CDR2 FRNRAP. There are 14 residues in the CDR3. V lost 5 bases to trimming and J lost 3 bases; unmatched junction nucleotides: 5. CDR3: CASGTGGREETQYF. CDR3 nucleotides: TGTGCTAGTGGTACAGGGGGTCGGGAAGAGACCCAGTACTTC.

This clonotype was seen many times. This beta chain is an off-target read within a library intended for alpha chains, so its frequency means little. The chain combines TRBV4-3 with TRBJ2-1; D ambiguous. Germline values: CDR1 LGHNA, CDR2 YSLEER. Deletions cut 1 base from V and 5 bases from J, with 3 bases between. The CDR3 spans 12 residues. CDR3 sequence reads: CASSQVHNEQFF. The DNA of the CDR3 is TGCGCCAGCAGCCAAGTGCACAATGAGCAGTTCTTC.

In this sample, this clonotype turned up many times. A read error may account for a junction end that differs from germline. This beta chain came through as a stray read in a library set up for alpha chains, and its size says little. The CDR3 DNA reads TGTGCTAGCAGTGCGGGACAGGGACAGGCAGATACGCAGTATTTT. It encodes CASSAGQGQADTQYF. The chain carries TRBV7-7 and TRBJ2-3; 9 bases agree with TRBD1. Germline CDR1 reads SSHAT; CDR2 reads FNYEAQ (reference sequence). The CDR3 loop spans 15 amino acids.

Comments on this clonotype: This beta chain slipped into a library made for alpha chains as a stray read, so its size is not meaningful. The CDR3 DNA is TGTGCCAGCAGCCCTATAAACGGCGGTGAGCAGTTCTTC. It encodes CASSPINGGEQFF. The chain joins TRBV14 to TRBJ2-1; D is unresolved. V was pared by 4 bases and J by 9 bases, with 13 bases between. The CDR3 covers 13 residues. CDR1 is SGHDN, CDR2 FVKESK, per germline.

The sample holds many counts of this clonotype. This beta chain is a stray read from a library made for alpha chains; its abundance is not meaningful. This sequence joins TRBV23-1 and TRBJ2-5, with TRBD1 identical over 7 bases. TRBV23-1 is an open reading frame whose function is uncertain. This CDR3 has 15 amino acids. Losses at the gene ends were 6 bases for V and 5 bases for J; bases not matched to a gene: 12. The CDR3: CASSSQGVPWETQYF. DNA of the CDR3: TGCGCCAGCAGCTCGCAGGGGGTACCCTGGGAGACCCAGTACTTC.

This clonotype rates as medium-sized. A library prepared for alpha chains yielded this beta chain as an off-target read; its size is of little meaning. This chain uses TRBV10-3 with TRBJ1-6; D remains unclear. CDR1 is ENHRY and CDR2 is SYGVKD in the germline V gene. The CDR3 length is 14 residues. Trimming left V 5 bases short and J 0 bases short, with 5 bases between. The DNA of the CDR3 is TGTGCCATCAGTCAGAGCTCCTATAATTCACCCCTCCACTTT. Amino acids: CAISQSSYNSPLHF.

By share, this clonotype counts as medium-sized (0.01 to 0.1%). This beta chain is a stray sequence in a library constructed for alpha chains; its clone size is not meaningful. The chain couples TRBV4-3 to TRBJ2-5, with D perhaps TRBD2 (6 bases). The CDR3 has 15 amino acids. Germline CDR1 and CDR2: LGHNA and YSLEER. The V gene lost 3 bases and the J gene lost 1 base, with 12 bases spanning the gap. The CDR3, as DNA: TGCGCCAGCAGCCAGGGGGGACGGGTCCAAGAGACCCAGTACTTC. Protein: CASSQGGRVQETQYF.

This clonotype was observed many times. In a library made to pick up alpha chains, this beta chain is a stray read with a size that means little. The V call is TRBV20-1, the J call TRBJ2-7; weak D call: TRBD1 (6 bases). The CDR3 length is 14 residues. Per germline, CDR1 DFQATT and CDR2 SNEGSKA (reference sequence). V was pared by 0 bases and J by 0 bases, with 9 bases between. The CDR3 loop is CSARDPQGSYEQYF. The CDR3 DNA follows: TGCAGTGCTAGAGATCCACAGGGCTCCTACGAGCAGTACTTC.